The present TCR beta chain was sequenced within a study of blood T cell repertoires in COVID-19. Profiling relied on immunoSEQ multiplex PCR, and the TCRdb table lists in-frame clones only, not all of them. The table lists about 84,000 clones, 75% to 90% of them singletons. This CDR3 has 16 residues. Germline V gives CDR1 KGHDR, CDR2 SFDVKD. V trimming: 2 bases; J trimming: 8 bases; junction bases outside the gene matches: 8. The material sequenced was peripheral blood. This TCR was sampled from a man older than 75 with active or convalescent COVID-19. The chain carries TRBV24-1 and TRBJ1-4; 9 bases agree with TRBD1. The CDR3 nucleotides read TGTGCCACCAGTGATTCGGGACAGGGCCTAGGGGAAAAACTGTTTTTT. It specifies CATSDSGQGLGEKLFF.